This passage covers 13 T cell receptor beta chains from one sample sequenced in a study of neurological immune-mediated disorders. MiXCR, applied by TCRdb to the 5' RACE reads, yields one record per CDR3 protein. The table includes 35,000 to 45,000 distinct CDR3 sequences, around 6.8% detected once. The sample was PBMCs. All receptors derive from a woman in her 40s in good health.

This clonotype has at least ten counts. The chain employs TRBV25-1 and TRBJ2-1, with TRBD2 identical over 8 bases. The junction had 12 bases not matched to a gene; V was cut back by 5 bases and J by 0 bases. CDR1 and CDR2 (germline): MGHDK, SYGVNS. This CDR3 is built from 18 residues. In nucleotides, the CDR3 is TGTGCCAGCAGTTTTATCGTCACGGGGGGGGACTCCTACAATGAGCAGTTCTTC. This encodes CASSFIVTGGDSYNEQFF.

The sample holds a few counts of this clonotype. The chain uses TRBV7-3 and TRBJ2-3; possibly TRBD1 for D (5 bases). Trimming removed 1 base at V and 4 bases at J, with 6 bases between. This CDR3 region has 13 residues. Germline V lookup: CDR1 SGHTA, CDR2 FQGTGA. CDR3 coding DNA: TGTGCCAGCAGCTTAAAGGGGCCAGATACGCAGTATTTT. It codes for CASSLKGPDTQYF.

This clonotype was seen at least ten times. The chain joins TRBV12-3 or TRBV12-4 to TRBJ2-7, with D perhaps TRBD1 (8 bases). Trimming stripped 5 bases from V and 2 bases from J, with 16 bases between. The CDR3 contains 15 residues. CDR3 amino acids: CASSPRTGRAYEQYF. The CDR3 DNA reads as TGTGCCAGCAGTCCACGGACAGGGAGGGCCTACGAGCAGTACTTC.

In this sample, this clonotype turned up many times. V gene TRBV20-1 combines with J gene TRBJ2-5, with 10 bases matching TRBD2. The J segment lost 4 bases and the V segment lost 6 bases, leaving 11 bases of the junction unmatched. Germline V gene data show CDR1 as DFQATT and CDR2 as SNEGSKA (reference sequence). The CDR3 extends over 15 amino acids. CDR3 region: CSAPRAASGRETQYF. CDR3 DNA: TGCAGTGCGCCGAGAGCGGCTAGCGGGAGAGAGACCCAGTACTTC.

This clonotype was seen at least ten times. The V and J genes are TRBV12-3 or TRBV12-4 and TRBJ2-3, with D maybe TRBD1 (6 bases). The CDR3 contains 16 residues. V was trimmed by 7 bases and J by 0 bases, leaving 17 bases between them. The CDR3 is CASKEAGQSSTDTQYF. The CDR3 DNA reads as TGTGCCAGCAAGGAGGCAGGACAGAGTAGCACAGATACGCAGTATTTT.

This clonotype turned up a few times. A much larger clone sits a single nucleotide away, making a read error possible. This rearrangement joins TRBV10-2 to TRBJ2-6, with D unresolved. From germline, CDR1 is WSHSY and CDR2 SAAADI. The CDR3 spans 13 residues. In DNA, the CDR3 is TGCACCAGCAGTGAATCTGGGGCCAACGTCCTGACTTTC. Translated: CTSSESGANVLTF.

Points on this clonotype: The DNA is omitted, as the CDR3 cannot be located on it reliably, and the CDR3 follows TCRdb's listing. The J gene is TRBJ2-4, the V gene TRBV24-1; the table's D call TRBD1 went unverified against the DNA. Germline V gives CDR1 KGHDR, CDR2 SFDVKD. The CDR3 has 24 amino acids, counting both end residues. The CDR3 reads CATSAHPEDSSFYICSASKNIQYF.

Ten or more counts support this clonotype. The rearrangement uses TRBV6-5 and TRBJ1-3, with D hard to call. This CDR3 is built from 16 residues. The V and J ends lost 0 bases and 2 bases respectively, with 11 bases between them. In germline, CDR1 is MNHEY, CDR2 SVGAGI. The CDR3 DNA sequence: TGTGCCAGCAGTTACTCGAGCCGGGCAGCTGGAAACACCATATATTTT. Translating gives CASSYSSRAAGNTIYF.

The sample holds many counts of this clonotype. The chain's CDR3 is CASRDIGELFF. The CDR3 coding sequence is TGTGCCAGCAGGGACATCGGGGAGCTGTTTTTT. The chain couples TRBV25-1 to TRBJ2-2, with TRBD1 as a possible D gene (5 bases). The germline V and J ends were trimmed by 6 bases and 7 bases, with 6 bases remaining between them. The CDR3 is 11 amino acids. Per the germline V gene, CDR1 is MGHDK and CDR2 is SYGVNS.

Ten or more counts support this clonotype. The rearrangement joins TRBV28 to TRBJ2-3; D might be TRBD2 (6 bases). Germline V gene data show CDR1 as MDHEN and CDR2 as SYDVKM. V dropped 10 bases and J dropped 2 bases, with 22 bases sitting between them. The CDR3 has 16 amino acids. The CDR3 region has the DNA TGTGCCATCTCGGGACTCGAGCGGGTTTACACAGATACGCAGTATTTT. Translation: CAISGLERVYTDTQYF. The full variable domain, completed using reference TRBV28 and TRBJ2-3, is DVKVTQSSRYLVKRTGEKVFLECVQDMDHENMFWYRQDPGLGLRLIYFSYDVKMKEKGDIPEGYSVSREKKERFSLILESASTNQTSMYLCAISGLERVYTDTQYFGPGTRLTVL.

This clonotype was recorded many times. The chain links TRBV19 to TRBJ2-6; D is unresolved. Looked up from germline, CDR1 is LNHDA and CDR2 is SQIVND (reference sequence). CDR3 length equals 15 residues. V gave up 3 bases and J gave up 0 bases, with 6 bases separating them. CDR3 region: CASSIEYSGANVLTF. The CDR3 nucleotides are TGTGCCAGTAGTATCGAATACTCTGGGGCCAACGTCCTGACTTTC.

This clonotype was detected many times. The chain couples TRBV19 to TRBJ2-2, with D possibly called TRBD1 or TRBD2 (5 bases each). In germline, CDR1 is LNHDA, CDR2 SQIVND (reference sequence). V lost 3 bases and J lost 5, with 10 bases in between. CDR3 size: 14 residues. The chain's CDR3 is CASSIEGRTGELFF. The CDR3 DNA reads as TGTGCCAGTAGTATTGAGGGGCGGACCGGGGAGCTGTTTTTT.

About this clonotype: Since a much larger clone is just one base distant, this may be a read error. This chain connects TRBV5-1 to TRBJ1-1, with D perhaps matching TRBD1 (5 bases). This CDR3 is 15 amino acids long. Germline CDR1 is SGHRS and CDR2 is YFSETQ. The CDR3 bases are TGCGCCAGCAGCTTGCCCTTGGCAGGGAACACTGAAGCTCTCTTT. This gives the protein CASSLPLAGNTEALF.